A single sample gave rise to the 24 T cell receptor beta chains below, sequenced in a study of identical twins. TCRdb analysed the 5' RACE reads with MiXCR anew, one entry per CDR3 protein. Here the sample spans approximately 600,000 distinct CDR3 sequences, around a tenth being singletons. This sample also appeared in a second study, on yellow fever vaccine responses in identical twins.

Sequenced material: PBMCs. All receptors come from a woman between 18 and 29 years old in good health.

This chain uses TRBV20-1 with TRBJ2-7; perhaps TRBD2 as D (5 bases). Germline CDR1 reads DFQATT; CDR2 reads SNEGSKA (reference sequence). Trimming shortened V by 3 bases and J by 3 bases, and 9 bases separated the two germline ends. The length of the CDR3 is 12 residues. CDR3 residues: CSARLRDYEQYF. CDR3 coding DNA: TGCAGTGCTAGGTTACGGGACTACGAGCAGTACTTC.

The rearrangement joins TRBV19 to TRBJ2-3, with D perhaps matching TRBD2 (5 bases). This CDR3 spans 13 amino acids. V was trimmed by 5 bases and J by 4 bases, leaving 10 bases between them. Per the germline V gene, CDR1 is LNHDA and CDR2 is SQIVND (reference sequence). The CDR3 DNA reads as TGTGCCAGTAGTCATCCGGGGTCAGATACGCAGTATTTT. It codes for CASSHPGSDTQYF.

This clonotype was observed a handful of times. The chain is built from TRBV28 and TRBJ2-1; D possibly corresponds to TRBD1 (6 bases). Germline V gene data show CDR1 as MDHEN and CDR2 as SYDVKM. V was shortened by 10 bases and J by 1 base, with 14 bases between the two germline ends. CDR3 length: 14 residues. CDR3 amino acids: CATASTGSYNEQFF. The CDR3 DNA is TGTGCCACCGCCTCGACAGGTTCCTACAATGAGCAGTTCTTC.

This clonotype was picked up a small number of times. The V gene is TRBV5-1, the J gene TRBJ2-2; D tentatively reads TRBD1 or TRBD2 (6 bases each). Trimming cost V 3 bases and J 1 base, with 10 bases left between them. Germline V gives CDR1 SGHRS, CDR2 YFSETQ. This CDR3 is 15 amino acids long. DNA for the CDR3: TGCGCCAGCAGCTCTGGGGGGCTGAACACCGGGGAGCTGTTTTTT. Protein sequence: CASSSGGLNTGELFF.

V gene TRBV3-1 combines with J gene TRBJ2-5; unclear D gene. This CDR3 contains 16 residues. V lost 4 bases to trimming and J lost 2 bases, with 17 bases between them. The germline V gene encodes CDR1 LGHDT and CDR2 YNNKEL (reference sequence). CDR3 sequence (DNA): TGTGCCAGCAGCCCGCAAGTTATAACTTTGCAAGAGACCCAGTACTTC. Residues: CASSPQVITLQETQYF.

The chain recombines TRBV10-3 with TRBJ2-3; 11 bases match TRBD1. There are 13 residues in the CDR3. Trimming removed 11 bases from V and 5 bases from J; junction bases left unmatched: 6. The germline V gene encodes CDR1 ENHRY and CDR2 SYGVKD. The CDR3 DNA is TGTGCCCTAGGACAGGGGGCGGAAGATACGCAGTATTTT. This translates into CALGQGAEDTQYF.

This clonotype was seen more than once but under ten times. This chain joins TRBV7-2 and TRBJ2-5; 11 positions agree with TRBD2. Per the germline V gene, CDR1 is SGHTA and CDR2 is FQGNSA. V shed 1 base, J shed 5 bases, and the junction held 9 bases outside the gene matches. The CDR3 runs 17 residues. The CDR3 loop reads CASSLVGLAGVGETQYF. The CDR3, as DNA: TGTGCCAGCAGCTTAGTCGGACTAGCGGGCGTAGGGGAGACCCAGTACTTC.

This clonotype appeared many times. The CDR3 loop is CASSFWAQDTQYF. The CDR3 DNA sequence: TGTGCCAGCAGTTTTTGGGCTCAAGATACGCAGTATTTT. This chain links TRBV27 with TRBJ2-3; D unclear. The CDR3 consists of 13 residues. The germline V and J ends were trimmed by 3 bases and 5 bases, with 9 bases remaining between them. The V gene's germline CDR1 is MNHEY and CDR2 SMNVEV (reference sequence).

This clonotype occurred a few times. The DNA for the CDR3 is TGTGCCAGCAGCTCCCCTATAAGGGCTAATGAGCAGTTCTTC. It yields the protein CASSSPIRANEQFF. The gene calls are TRBV11-2 and TRBJ2-1; unclear D gene. Germline lookup yields CDR1 SGHAT and CDR2 FQNNGV. The V end was cut by 4 bases, the J end by 7 bases, with 14 bases between. CDR3 length: 14 amino acids.

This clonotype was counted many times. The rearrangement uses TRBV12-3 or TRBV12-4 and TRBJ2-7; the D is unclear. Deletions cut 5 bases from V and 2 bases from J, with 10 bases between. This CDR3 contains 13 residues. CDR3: CASSRPVAYEQYF. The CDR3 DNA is TGTGCCAGCAGTCGGCCAGTCGCCTACGAGCAGTACTTC.

DNA of the CDR3: TGTGCCAGCAGCTCATGGGGCTACCAAGAGACCCAGTACTTC. Its translation: CASSSWGYQETQYF. V and J are TRBV7-2 and TRBJ2-5; a possible D gene is TRBD1 (5 bases). This CDR3 has 14 amino acids. V was trimmed by 4 bases and J by 0 bases, leaving 9 bases between them. CDR1 and CDR2 from the germline V gene are SGHTA and FQGNSA.

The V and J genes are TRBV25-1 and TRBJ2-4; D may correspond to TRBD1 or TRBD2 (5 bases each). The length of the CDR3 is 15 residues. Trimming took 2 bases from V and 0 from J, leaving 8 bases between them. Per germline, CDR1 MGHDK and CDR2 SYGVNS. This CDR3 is CASSEPGTAKNIQYF. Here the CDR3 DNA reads TGTGCCAGCAGTGAACCCGGGACAGCCAAAAACATTCAGTACTTC.

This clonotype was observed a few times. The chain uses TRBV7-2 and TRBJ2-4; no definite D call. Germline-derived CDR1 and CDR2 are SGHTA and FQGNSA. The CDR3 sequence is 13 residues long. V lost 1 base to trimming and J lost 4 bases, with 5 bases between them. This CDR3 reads CASSLGEKNIQYF. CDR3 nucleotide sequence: TGTGCCAGCAGCTTAGGAGAAAAAAACATTCAGTACTTC. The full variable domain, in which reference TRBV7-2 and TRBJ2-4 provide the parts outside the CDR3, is GAGVSQSPSNKVTEKGKDVELRCDPISGHTALYWYRQSLGQGLEFLIYFQGNSAPDKSGLPSDRFSAERTGGSVSTLTIQRTQQEDSAVYLCASSLGEKNIQYFGAGTRLSVL.

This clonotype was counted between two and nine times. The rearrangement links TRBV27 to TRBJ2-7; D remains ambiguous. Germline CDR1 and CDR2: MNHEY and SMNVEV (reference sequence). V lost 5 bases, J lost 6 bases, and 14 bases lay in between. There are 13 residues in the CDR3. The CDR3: CASSPRQLGEQYF. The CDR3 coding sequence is TGTGCCAGCAGTCCCCGGCAGCTAGGCGAGCAGTACTTC.

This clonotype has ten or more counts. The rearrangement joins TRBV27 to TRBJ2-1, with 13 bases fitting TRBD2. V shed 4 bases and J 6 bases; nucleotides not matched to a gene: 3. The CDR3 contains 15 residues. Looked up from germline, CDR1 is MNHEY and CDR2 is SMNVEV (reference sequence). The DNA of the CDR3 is TGTGCCAGCAGTTCGGGACTAGCGGGGCGCAATGAGCAGTTCTTC. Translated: CASSSGLAGRNEQFF.

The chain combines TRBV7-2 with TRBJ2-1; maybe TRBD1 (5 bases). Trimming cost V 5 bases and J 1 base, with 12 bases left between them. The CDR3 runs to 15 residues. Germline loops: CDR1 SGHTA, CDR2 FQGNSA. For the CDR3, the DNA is TGTGCCAGCAGCGAACAGGAATTATCCTACAATGAGCAGTTCTTC. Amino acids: CASSEQELSYNEQFF.

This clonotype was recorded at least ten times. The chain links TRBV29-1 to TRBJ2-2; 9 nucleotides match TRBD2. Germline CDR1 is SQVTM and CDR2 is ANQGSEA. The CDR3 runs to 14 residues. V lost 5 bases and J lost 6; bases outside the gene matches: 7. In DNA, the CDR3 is TGCAGCGTTCAAGCGGTAGCGGGAGCCGGGGAGCTGTTTTTT. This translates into CSVQAVAGAGELFF.

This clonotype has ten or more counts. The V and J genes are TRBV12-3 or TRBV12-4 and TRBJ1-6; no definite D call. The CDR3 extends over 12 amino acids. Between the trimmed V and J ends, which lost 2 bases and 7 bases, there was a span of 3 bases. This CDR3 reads CASSLINSPLHF. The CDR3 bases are TGTGCCAGCAGTTTAATCAATTCACCCCTCCACTTT.

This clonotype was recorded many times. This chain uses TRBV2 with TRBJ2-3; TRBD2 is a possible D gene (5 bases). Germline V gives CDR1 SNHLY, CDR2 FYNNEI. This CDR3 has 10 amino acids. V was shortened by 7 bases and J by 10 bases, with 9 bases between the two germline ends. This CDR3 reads CASNGVAQYF. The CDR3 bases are TGTGCCAGCAACGGGGTAGCGCAGTATTTT.

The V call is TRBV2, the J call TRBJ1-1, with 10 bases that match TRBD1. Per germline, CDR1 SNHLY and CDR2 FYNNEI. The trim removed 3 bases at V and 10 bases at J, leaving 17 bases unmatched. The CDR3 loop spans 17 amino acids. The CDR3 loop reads CASSDPGTGARVRRAFF. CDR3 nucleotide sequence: TGTGCCAGCAGTGACCCCGGGACAGGGGCCCGGGTCCGCCGAGCTTTCTTT. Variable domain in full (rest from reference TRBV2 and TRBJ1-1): EPEVTQTPSHQVTQMGQEVILRCVPISNHLYFYWYRQILGQKVEFLVSFYNNEISEKSEIFDDQFSVERPDGSNFTLKIRSTKLEDSAMYFCASSDPGTGARVRRAFFGQGTRLTVV.

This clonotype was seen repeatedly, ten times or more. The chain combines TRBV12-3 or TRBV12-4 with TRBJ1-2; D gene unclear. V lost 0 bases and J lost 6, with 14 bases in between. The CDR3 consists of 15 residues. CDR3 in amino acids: CASSLAFQDSNGYTF. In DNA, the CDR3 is TGTGCCAGCAGTTTAGCTTTTCAGGACTCCAATGGCTACACCTTC.

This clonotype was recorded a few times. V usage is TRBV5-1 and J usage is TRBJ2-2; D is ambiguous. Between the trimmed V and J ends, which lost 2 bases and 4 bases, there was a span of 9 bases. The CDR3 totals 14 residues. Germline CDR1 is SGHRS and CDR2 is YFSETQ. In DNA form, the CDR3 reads TGCGCCAGCAGCTTCTTACAGTCCACCGGGGAGCTGTTTTTT. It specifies CASSFLQSTGELFF.

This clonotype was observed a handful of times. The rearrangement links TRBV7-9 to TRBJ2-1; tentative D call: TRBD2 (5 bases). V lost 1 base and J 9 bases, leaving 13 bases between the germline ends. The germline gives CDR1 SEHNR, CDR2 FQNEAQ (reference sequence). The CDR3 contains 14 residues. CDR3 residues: CASSLDAGLGEQFF. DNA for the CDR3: TGTGCCAGCAGCTTAGATGCGGGTCTCGGTGAGCAGTTCTTC.

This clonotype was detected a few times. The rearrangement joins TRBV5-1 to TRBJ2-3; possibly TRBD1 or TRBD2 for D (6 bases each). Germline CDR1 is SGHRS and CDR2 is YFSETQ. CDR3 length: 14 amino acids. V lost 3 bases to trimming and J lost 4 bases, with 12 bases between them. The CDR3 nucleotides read TGCGCCAGCAGCTCTCCCGGGGGCGCAGATACGCAGTATTTT. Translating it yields CASSSPGGADTQYF.